This T cell receptor beta chain was documented in a study of shared clonotypes between healthy human individuals. Some clones are missing from TCRdb's copy, which holds only in-frame ones; the method was immunoSEQ multiplex PCR. The sample shows about 2.4 million clones, around nine tenths of them seen only once. The receptor's source is a man in his late teens or twenties in good health. The sample taken for sequencing was naive CD4+ T cells sorted from blood. Documented subset: CD45RA+ positively selected.

The CDR3 nucleotides read TGTGCCAGCAGCGTCCGGACTAGCGGGTCCTTTACGCAGTATTTT. Amino acids: CASSVRTSGSFTQYF. The rearrangement links TRBV9 to TRBJ2-3; 11 bases fit TRBD2. With 2 bases clipped from V and 8 bases from J, the junction kept 7 bases outside the gene matches. This CDR3 region has 15 residues. Germline values: CDR1 SGDLS, CDR2 YYNGEE.